This TCR beta chain appears in the sequencing data of a study of T-cell memory formation after mild COVID-19 (dated by TCRdb to the early 2020s). Notes on the research overall: TCR sequence clusters from the two donors were found to be largely donor specific. Longitudinal TCRalpha and TCRbeta repertoire sequencing tracked T-cell clones expanding and contracting after mild COVID-19 in a couple of donors. Two young, previously healthy adult volunteers, one female and one male, were included in the cohort. What the research found in general, with its limitations: Some responding clones were detected in pre-infection memory, which suggested that pre-existing cross-reactive memory T cells had joined the SARS-CoV-2 response. The study covered only a couple of mild cases, and larger cohorts including severe cases with pre-infection samples were considered necessary. Contracting CD4+ clones turned up mainly in the CM and EM memory subsets, whereas EMRA was where CD8+ clones were enriched. Whether the second-wave clones peaking on day 37 were SARS-CoV-2 specific was not confirmed. From day 15 to 85, contracting clones showed balanced CD4/CD8 phenotypes, whereas a second wave of clones that expanded from day 15 to 37 leaned towards CD4+.

The reads were generated on an Illumina NovaSeq 6000. cDNA libraries for TCRalpha and TCRbeta were prepared by 5'RACE using constant-segment primers, with sample barcodes and unique molecular identifiers added. Trizol reagent was used to extract RNA from every sample. The libraries were amplified in two PCR steps, and the second step added a second sample barcode and Illumina TruSeq adapters. Sequencing of the libraries was done on an Illumina NovaSeq, producing 2 x 150 bp paired-end reads. The original pipeline was this. The reads were demultiplexed and collapsed into UMI-guided consensus sequences using migec v1.2.7. Using mixcr v2.1.11, UMI consensuses were aligned to TRA and TRB V and J templates and then assembled into clonotypes. A clonotype was counted as expanded or contracted only when both edgeR and NoisET called the clonotype significant, with the noise models trained on biological replicates. For edgeR calls, the thresholds were a false discovery rate-adjusted p below 0.01 and a log2 fold-change of 1. As an exploratory analysis of dynamics, max-normalized trajectories of the 1000 most abundant clonotypes were examined with PCA combined with hierarchical clustering. Separately sequenced CD4+ and CD8+ repertoires were used to assign the CD4 or CD8 phenotype of responding clones. In-frame beta chains were kept once TCRdb had trimmed the public reads at Q25 with fastp and called clones with MiXCR. Each entry merges the rows of one CDR3 protein and shows their most common DNA and genes. The V and J calls and clone size are TCRdb's, not the authors'. This sample holds under 300,000 distinct CDR3 sequences; around 15% were observed only once. The ten largest account for 3.5% to 4% of the sample.

PBMCs were isolated by Ficoll-Paque density gradient centrifugation. With respect to this clonotype: Its cognate antigen has yet to be identified. No qualities accompany the bases; no much larger clone lies one base away.

The specimen sequenced was PBMCs or a T cell subset sorted from them (not recorded which). This receptor was identified in a young man who had mild COVID-19 (a few samples of this study predate the infection). The sample titles of this study are shuffled in the database, so cell type and time point are left out; the donor was told from shared clones.

At the DNA level, the sequence is TGTGCCAGCAGCCGCCTTAGTCGGGCAGATACGCAGTATTTT. Its translation reads: CASSRLSRADTQYF. The sequence joins TRBV12-3 or TRBV12-4 to TRBJ2-3, with the D gene too uncertain to name. The CDR3 goes from the cysteine to the phenylalanine over 14 residues. Just CDR3 DNA is preserved here, 42 bases in frame from base 1. A distance of 14 bases separates the germline ends of V and J, which lose 6 bases and 4 bases respectively.